This T cell receptor beta chain appears in the sequencing data of a study of identical twins. TCRdb re-derived calls from the 5' RACE reads in MiXCR, one entry per CDR3 protein. This sample carries 200,000 to 250,000 distinct CDR3 sequences, 6% to 8.5% of them seen once, and the ten largest clones take under 7%. This clonotype was detected only a few times. The CDR3 extends over 14 amino acids. The V and J ends lost 7 bases and 4 bases, in that order; junction bases with no gene match: 7. CDR1 is SEHNR, CDR2 FQNEAQ, per germline (reference sequence). This same sample was also part of a study on yellow fever vaccine responses in identical twins. That source reports: It has been reported that, in twins, the vaccine T cell response seemed partly convergent and partly personalized.

Sequences were obtained from CD8+ T cells sorted from blood. The rearrangement links TRBV7-9 to TRBJ2-3; TRBD1 matches at 8 bases. This sequence originates from a woman between 18 and 29 years old in good health. CDR3 in DNA: TGTGCCAGCACCCTCGGGACAGGAGCAGATACGCAGTATTTT. Encoded protein: CASTLGTGADTQYF.